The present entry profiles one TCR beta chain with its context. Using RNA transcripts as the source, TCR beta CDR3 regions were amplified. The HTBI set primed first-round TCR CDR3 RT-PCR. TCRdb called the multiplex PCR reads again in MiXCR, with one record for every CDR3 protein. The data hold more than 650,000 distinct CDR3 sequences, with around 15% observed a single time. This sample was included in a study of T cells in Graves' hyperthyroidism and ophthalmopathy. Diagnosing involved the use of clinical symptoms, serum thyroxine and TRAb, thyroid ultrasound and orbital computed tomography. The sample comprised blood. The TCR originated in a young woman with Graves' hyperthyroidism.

The CDR3 here is CATSDTGKSQYF. CDR3 sequence (DNA): TGTGCCACCAGTGATACGGGCAAGTCCCAGTACTTC. The rearrangement joins TRBV24-1 to TRBJ2-5; D is unclear. CDR1 and CDR2 from the germline V gene are KGHDR and SFDVKD. The CDR3 contains 12 residues. Trimming left V 3 bases short and J 9 bases short, with 10 bases between.